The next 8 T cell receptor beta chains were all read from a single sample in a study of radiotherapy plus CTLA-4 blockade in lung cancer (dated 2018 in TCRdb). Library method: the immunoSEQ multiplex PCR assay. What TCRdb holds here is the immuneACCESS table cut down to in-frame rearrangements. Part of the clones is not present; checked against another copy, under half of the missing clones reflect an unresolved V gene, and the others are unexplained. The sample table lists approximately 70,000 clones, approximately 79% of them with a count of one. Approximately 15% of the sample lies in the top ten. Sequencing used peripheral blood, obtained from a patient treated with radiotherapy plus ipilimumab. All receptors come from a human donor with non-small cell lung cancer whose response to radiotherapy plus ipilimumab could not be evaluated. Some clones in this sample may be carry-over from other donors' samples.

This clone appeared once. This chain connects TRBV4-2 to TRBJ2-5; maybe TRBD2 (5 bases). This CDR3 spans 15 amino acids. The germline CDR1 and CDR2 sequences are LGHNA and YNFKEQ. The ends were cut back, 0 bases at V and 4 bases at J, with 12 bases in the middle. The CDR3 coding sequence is TGTGCCAGCAGCCAAGAAATAAAGCGGCCAGAGACCCAGTACTTC. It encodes CASSQEIKRPETQYF.

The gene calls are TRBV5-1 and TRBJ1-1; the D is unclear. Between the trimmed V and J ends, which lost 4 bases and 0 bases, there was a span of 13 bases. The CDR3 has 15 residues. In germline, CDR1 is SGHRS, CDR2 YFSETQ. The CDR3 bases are TGCGCCAGCAGCCCCGAGGAGGCCCTGAACACTGAAGCTTTCTTT. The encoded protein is CASSPEEALNTEAFF.

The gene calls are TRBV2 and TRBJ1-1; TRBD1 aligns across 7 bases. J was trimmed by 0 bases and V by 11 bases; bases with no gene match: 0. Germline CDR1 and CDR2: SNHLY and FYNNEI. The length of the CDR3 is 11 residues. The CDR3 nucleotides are TGTGCCGGACAGGTGAACACTGAAGCTTTCTTT. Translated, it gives CAGQVNTEAFF.

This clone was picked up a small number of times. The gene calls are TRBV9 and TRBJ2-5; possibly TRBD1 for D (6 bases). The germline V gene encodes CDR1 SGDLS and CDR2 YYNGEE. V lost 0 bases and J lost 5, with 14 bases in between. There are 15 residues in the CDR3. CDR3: CASSVGGQYSETQYF. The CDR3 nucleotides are TGTGCCAGCAGCGTAGGGGGGCAGTATTCGGAGACCCAGTACTTC. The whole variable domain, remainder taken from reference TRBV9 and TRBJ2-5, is DSGVTQTPKHLITATGQRVTLRCSPRSGDLSVYWYQQSLDQGLQFLIQYYNGEERAKGNILERFSAQQFPDLHSELNLSSLELGDSALYFCASSVGGQYSETQYFGPGTRLLVL.

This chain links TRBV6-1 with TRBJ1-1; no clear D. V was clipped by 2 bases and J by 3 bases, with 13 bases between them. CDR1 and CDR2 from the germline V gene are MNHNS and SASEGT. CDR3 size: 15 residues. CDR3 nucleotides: TGTGCCAGCAGTGAAAGAAGTCGACGGGACACTGAAGCTTTCTTT. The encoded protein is CASSERSRRDTEAFF.

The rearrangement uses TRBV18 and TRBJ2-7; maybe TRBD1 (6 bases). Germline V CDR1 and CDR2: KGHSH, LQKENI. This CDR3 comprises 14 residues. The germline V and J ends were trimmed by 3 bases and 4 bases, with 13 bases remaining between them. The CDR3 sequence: CASSPAGDVYEQYF. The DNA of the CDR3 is TGTGCCAGCTCACCGGCAGGGGACGTTTACGAGCAGTACTTC.

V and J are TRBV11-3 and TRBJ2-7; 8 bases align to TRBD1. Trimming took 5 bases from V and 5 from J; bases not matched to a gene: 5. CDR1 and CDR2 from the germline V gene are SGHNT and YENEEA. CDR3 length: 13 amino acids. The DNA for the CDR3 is TGTGCCAGCAGCAACGACAGGGGCAACGAGCAGTACTTC. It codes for CASSNDRGNEQYF.

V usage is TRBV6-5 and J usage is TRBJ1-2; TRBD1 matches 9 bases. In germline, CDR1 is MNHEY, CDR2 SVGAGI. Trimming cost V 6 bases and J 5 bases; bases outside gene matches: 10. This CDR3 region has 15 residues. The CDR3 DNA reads TGTGCCAGCAGCTCCGGGACAGGGAGGGGTTATGGCTACACCTTC. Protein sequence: CASSSGTGRGYGYTF.